This T cell receptor (beta chain) was documented in a study of T cells in Graves' hyperthyroidism and ophthalmopathy. The ends were cut back, 1 base at V and 1 base at J, with 16 bases in the middle. The CDR3 is made up of 17 amino acids. In germline, CDR1 is LGHDT, CDR2 YNNKEL (reference sequence). Patients were excluded because of uncontrolled infection, other autoimmune disease, pregnancy or lactation. The diagnostic basis comprised clinical symptoms, serum thyroxine and TRAb, thyroid ultrasound and orbital computed tomography. Study results and limitations: Clonotypes that were expanded in thyroid above 0.001 mostly appeared in blood too. Classification by a 13 V-J model distinguished ophthalmopathy from stable hyperthyroidism.

This clonotype was recorded many times. Its target is not known. RNA transcripts provided the source from which TCR beta CDR3 regions were amplified. HTBI primers drove first-round RT-PCR of the TCR CDR3. TCRdb called the multiplex PCR reads again in MiXCR, with one record for every CDR3 protein. The data contain hundreds of thousands of distinct CDR3 sequences, roughly 20% of them seen just once; the ten biggest clones take up roughly 30%. The source is a man aged 25 to 45 with Graves' ophthalmopathy. Specimen: blood. The chain has TRBV3-1 and TRBJ1-1, with a weak D call TRBD1 (5 bases). The CDR3 is CASSQGLKKGSNTEAFF. The CDR3 DNA is TGTGCCAGCAGCCAAGGCCTCAAAAAGGGGTCGAACACTGAAGCTTTCTTT.